The 18 T cell receptor beta chains below were found in one sample sequenced in a study of blood T cells in healthy people across ages. A sample-barcoded 5' primer and a J-beta primer mix were used in a second PCR of roughly 6 to 11 cycles. From the 5' RACE reads, TCRdb called clonotypes with MiXCR, one entry per CDR3 protein. The data hold 1.5 million to 2 million distinct CDR3 sequences, with approximately 39% observed a single time. The sequenced material came from blood. The receptors derive from a human donor in good health.

The rearrangement joins TRBV4-1 to TRBJ1-5; 8 bases map to TRBD1. There are 16 residues in the CDR3. The trim removed 0 bases at V and 4 bases at J, leaving 5 bases unmatched. Germline-derived CDR1 and CDR2 are MGHRA and YSYEKL. The CDR3 region has the DNA TGCGCCAGCAGCCAAGAATCCAGGGGGCGAAATCAGCCCCAGCATTTT. Residues: CASSQESRGRNQPQHF.

The gene calls are TRBV5-1 and TRBJ2-3; no firm D call. This CDR3 spans 16 amino acids. Germline V gives CDR1 SGHRS, CDR2 YFSETQ. The germline V and J ends were trimmed by 0 bases and 2 bases, with 13 bases remaining between them. Here the CDR3 reads CASSLGGSFLTDTQYF. As DNA, the CDR3 is TGCGCCAGCAGCTTGGGAGGCAGCTTCCTCACAGATACGCAGTATTTT.

J is TRBJ2-1 and V is TRBV11-1; the match to TRBD1 covers 9 bases. Germline CDR1 SGHAT, CDR2 FQDESV (reference sequence). This CDR3 contains 17 residues. V dropped 5 bases and J dropped 9; count of bases not matched to a gene: 17. CDR3 nucleotide sequence: TGTGCCAGCAGCAACAACCACAGGGGGCGATTGAGTGGTGAGCAGTTCTTC. It yields the protein CASSNNHRGRLSGEQFF. Drawing the rest from reference TRBV11-1 and TRBJ2-1, the complete variable domain is EAEVAQSPRYKITEKSQAVAFWCDPISGHATLYWYRQILGQGPELLVQFQDESVVDDSQLPKDRFSAERLKGVDSTLKIQPAELGDSAMYLCASSNNHRGRLSGEQFFGPGTRLTVL.

This clonotype was counted between two and nine times. The chain carries TRBV7-2 and TRBJ1-2, with D hard to call. V shed 4 bases and J shed 4 bases, with 19 bases lying between them. CDR1 and CDR2 (germline): SGHTA, FQGNSA. The CDR3 sequence is 16 residues long. The CDR3 is CASSSRRDGGSYGYTF. CDR3 DNA: TGTGCCAGCAGCTCCCGAAGGGATGGAGGGTCCTATGGCTACACCTTC.

This clonotype was detected only a few times. J is TRBJ1-6 and V is TRBV4-3; no clear D gene. Germline lookup yields CDR1 LGHNA and CDR2 YSLEER. The CDR3 is 16 residues long. Trimming stripped 0 bases from V and 6 bases from J, with 12 bases between. The CDR3 protein is CASSQEVGLGNSPLHF. In DNA, the CDR3 is TGCGCCAGCAGCCAAGAAGTCGGGCTTGGTAATTCACCCCTCCACTTT.

The chain recombines TRBV24-1 with TRBJ2-1; no definite D call. CDR3 length equals 16 residues. From germline, CDR1 is KGHDR and CDR2 SFDVKD. The V gene lost 8 bases and the J gene lost 4 bases, with 20 bases spanning the gap. The CDR3 sequence is CATTSNAPEGYNEQFF. CDR3 sequence (DNA): TGTGCCACCACCTCCAACGCCCCCGAAGGGTACAATGAGCAGTTCTTC.

This chain connects TRBV7-8 to TRBJ2-7, with D uncertain. Trimming removed 7 bases at V and 4 bases at J, with 14 bases between. Germline V CDR1 and CDR2: SGHVS, FQNEAQ. This CDR3 is built from 13 residues. CDR3 in DNA: TGTGCCAGCAATCCAGCTAGAGCGTACGAGCAGTACTTC. Residues: CASNPARAYEQYF.

A few counts support this clonotype. The chain is built from TRBV24-1 and TRBJ2-7; tentatively, D is TRBD1 or TRBD2 (6 bases each). The J call is uncertain, as TRBJ2-5 better fits the DNA end. The CDR3 covers 17 residues. Germline assignment: CDR1 KGHDR and CDR2 SFDVKD. The CDR3 sequence: CATSDPGPGARGETQYF. The CDR3 DNA is TGTGCCACCAGTGATCCCGGGCCGGGGGCGCGGGGAGAGACCCAGTACTTC.

The chain uses TRBV7-2 and TRBJ2-1, with TRBD1 as a possible D gene (6 bases). V lost 5 bases and J lost 7, with 21 bases in between. This CDR3 spans 16 amino acids. The germline gives CDR1 SGHTA, CDR2 FQGNSA. The CDR3 DNA follows: TGTGCCAGCAGCCCTAGAACGACAGGAATTGGGAATGAGCAGTTCTTC. It codes for CASSPRTTGIGNEQFF. Together with reference TRBV7-2 and TRBJ2-1, the CDR3 gives the full variable domain: GAGVSQSPSNKVTEKGKDVELRCDPISGHTALYWYRQSLGQGLEFLIYFQGNSAPDKSGLPSDRFSAERTGGSVSTLTIQRTQQEDSAVYLCASSPRTTGIGNEQFFGPGTRLTVL.

This rearrangement joins TRBV6-2 or TRBV6-3 to TRBJ2-1, with a possible D match to TRBD2 (6 bases). V was pared by 6 bases and J by 8 bases, with 11 bases between. CDR1 is MNHEY and CDR2 is SVGEGT in the germline V gene. The CDR3 totals 12 residues. The CDR3 DNA reads as TGTGCCAGCAGCCCCAGGGAGGATGAGCAGTTCTTC. This translates into CASSPREDEQFF.

The chain carries TRBV4-2 and TRBJ2-1; either TRBD1 or TRBD2 may fit D (6 bases each). Germline lookup yields CDR1 LGHNA and CDR2 YNFKEQ. There are 16 residues in the CDR3. V was trimmed by 0 bases and J by 8 bases, leaving 17 bases between them. CDR3 nucleotide sequence: TGTGCCAGCAGCCAAGACCCTAGCGAGGGGGTTGATGAGCAGTTCTTC. Translated: CASSQDPSEGVDEQFF.

CDR3 protein: CSARAGTRIYEQYF. In DNA form, the CDR3 reads TGCAGTGCTAGAGCCGGGACTAGAATCTATGAGCAGTACTTC. The chain links TRBV20-1 to TRBJ2-7; 8 positions agree with TRBD2. The CDR3 is 14 amino acids. V was clipped by 1 base and J by 7 bases; unmatched bases: 9. Germline assignment: CDR1 DFQATT and CDR2 SNEGSKA (reference sequence).

This clonotype was counted a few times. The genes are TRBV27 and TRBJ1-1; 7 nucleotides line up with TRBD1. CDR1 MNHEY and CDR2 SMNVEV come from the germline V gene (reference sequence). The V and J ends lost 2 bases and 0 bases, in that order; junction bases with no gene match: 9. CDR3 size: 17 residues. In DNA, the CDR3 is TGTGCCAGCAGTTTAGGTCCCGGGACAGTTATGAACACTGAAGCTTTCTTT. It translates to CASSLGPGTVMNTEAFF.

The rearrangement uses TRBV3-1 and TRBJ2-3, with D perhaps TRBD1 or TRBD2 (5 bases each). Trimming removed 4 bases at V and 6 bases at J, with 17 bases between. CDR3 length: 15 amino acids. Per germline, CDR1 LGHDT and CDR2 YNNKEL (reference sequence). CDR3 region: CASSLSSNGADTQYF. CDR3 sequence (DNA): TGTGCCAGCAGCCTTAGTAGCAACGGGGCTGATACGCAGTATTTT.

This clonotype was counted only a few times. V gene TRBV5-1 combines with J gene TRBJ1-1; tentative D call: TRBD1 (5 bases). Germline values: CDR1 SGHRS, CDR2 YFSETQ. This CDR3 has 15 residues. V lost 4 bases and J 5 bases, leaving 18 bases between the germline ends. CDR3 bases: TGCGCCAGCAGCCACTACTCGAGGGGAGGGACTGAAGCTTTCTTT. It yields the protein CASSHYSRGGTEAFF.

V is TRBV6-2 or TRBV6-3 and J is TRBJ2-1; D might be TRBD1 or TRBD2, each matching 5 bases. With 4 bases removed from V and 4 bases from J, the gap between germline ends came to 11 bases. The CDR3 is made up of 14 amino acids. The germline V gene has CDR1 MNHEY and CDR2 SVGEGT. The CDR3 DNA is TGTGCCAGCAGTTCCCTGGGGGTTTACAATGAGCAGTTCTTC. Translating gives CASSSLGVYNEQFF.

The chain employs TRBV12-3 or TRBV12-4 and TRBJ1-2; the match to TRBD1 covers 7 bases. CDR3 length equals 15 residues. V shed 5 bases and J 6 bases; nucleotides not matched to a gene: 12. CDR3 sequence (DNA): TGTGCCAGCAGTCAAAGTCCCGGGACAGTTGATGGCTACACCTTC. Amino acid sequence: CASSQSPGTVDGYTF.

V and J are TRBV6-6 and TRBJ1-5; D is unresolved. Germline lookup yields CDR1 MNHNY and CDR2 SVGAGI (reference sequence). The CDR3 length is 14 residues. Trimming took 2 bases from V and 7 from J, leaving 12 bases between them. CDR3 amino acids: CASSYHPVGQPQHF. CDR3 DNA: TGTGCCAGCAGTTACCACCCGGTGGGACAGCCCCAGCATTTT.